These T cell receptor beta chains were read from a single sample in a study of blood T cell repertoires in COVID-19. The repertoire was sequenced with immunoSEQ multiplex PCR; TCRdb's copy has only in-frame clones and lacks some. The sample holds 150,000 to 200,000 clones, 89% seen once. The specimen was PBMCs or T cells enriched from blood (not recorded which). These receptors originate from a woman aged 40 to 55 with acute COVID-19. CDR3s include the opening cysteine and the closing phenylalanine or tryptophan. A D gene is named only where the DNA matches it firmly. Expanded clones get a size class; other rows say once, few or many, or leave the size out.

>TRBV27|TRBJ2-1|TRBD2|.
CASSGGTSGRTSYNEQFF
TGTGCCAGCAGTGGGGGGACTAGCGGGAGGACATCCTACAATGAGCAGTTCTTC
>TRBV15|TRBJ2-1|TRBD1|.
CATSRGQGYNEQFF
TGTGCCACCAGCAGAGGACAGGGCTACAATGAGCAGTTCTTC
>TRBV6-2/TRBV6-3|TRBJ1-1|.|.
CASSTPRTATEAFF
TGTGCCAGCAGTACGCCGAGGACAGCTACTGAAGCTTTCTTT
>TRBV5-1|TRBJ2-5|TRBD1|.
CASSLGMRTTGEETQYF
TGCGCCAGCAGCTTGGGGATGCGAACTACAGGGGAAGAGACCCAGTACTTC
>TRBV12-5|TRBJ2-3|TRBD2|.
CASGRGLAGVTDTQYF
TGTGCTAGTGGCCGAGGACTAGCGGGGGTCACAGATACGCAGTATTTT
>TRBV19|TRBJ2-2|TRBD1|.
CASSIDLRGRDTGELFF
TGTGCCAGTAGTATAGATCTGAGGGGGCGGGACACCGGGGAGCTGTTTTTT
>TRBV18|TRBJ2-1|TRBD1|.
CASSLDRGSYNEQFF
TGTGCCAGCTCACTGGACAGGGGTTCCTACAATGAGCAGTTCTTC
>TRBV12-3/TRBV12-4|TRBJ2-2|.|.
CASSTQGSGELFF
TGTGCCAGCAGTACACAGGGCTCCGGGGAGCTGTTTTTT
>TRBV5-1|TRBJ1-6|.|.
CASRPVEAYSYNSPLHF
TGCGCCAGCAGACCAGTAGAGGCGTACTCCTATAATTCACCCCTCCACTTT
>TRBV20-1|TRBJ2-7|TRBD2|.
CSWTSGVEQYF
TGCAGTTGGACTAGCGGGGTCGAGCAGTACTTC
>TRBV4-2|TRBJ2-7|TRBD2|few
CASSLGAAGGYEQYF
TGTGCCAGCAGCCTAGGCGCGGCGGGGGGCTACGAGCAGTACTTC
>TRBV6-6|TRBJ1-4|TRBD1|.
CASSGTDNEKLFF
TGTGCCAGCAGCGGGACAGACAATGAAAAACTGTTTTTT
>TRBV7-2|TRBJ1-1|TRBD1|few
CASSLQIQQGGRTEAFF
TGTGCCAGCAGCTTACAGATTCAACAGGGGGGGAGAACTGAAGCTTTCTTT
>TRBV3-1/TRBV3-2|TRBJ2-2|.|.
CASSQDRGLVLNTGELFF
TGTGCCAGCAGCCAAGATAGAGGGCTAGTCCTTAACACCGGGGAGCTGTTTTTT
>TRBV15|TRBJ2-1|TRBD1|.
CATRTGVTIDEQFF
TGTGCCACAAGGACAGGGGTTACAATTGATGAGCAGTTCTTC
>TRBV7-9|TRBJ1-3|.|.
CASSSPGYGIGNTIYF
TGTGCCAGCAGCTCCCCCGGGTACGGTATCGGAAACACCATATATTTT
>TRBV5-1|TRBJ2-5|TRBD2|.
CASSTTSGGQETQYF
TGCGCCAGCAGCACGACTAGCGGGGGACAAGAGACCCAGTACTTC
>TRBV15|TRBJ2-7|.|.
CATRDIAFSEQYF
TGTGCCACCAGGGACATCGCCTTCTCCGAGCAGTACTTC
>TRBV4-3|TRBJ1-2|.|once
CASSQQGANYNYGYTF
TGCGCCAGCAGCCAGCAGGGCGCTAATTATAACTATGGCTACACCTTC
>TRBV28|TRBJ1-5|TRBD1|.
CASSGTGGNQPQHF
TGTGCCAGCAGTGGGACAGGGGGTAATCAGCCCCAGCATTTT
>TRBV5-1|TRBJ1-6|TRBD1|.
CASSLEGTGRNSPLHF
TGCGCCAGCAGCTTGGAAGGGACAGGGCGGAATTCACCCCTCCACTTT
>TRBV5-5|TRBJ2-3|TRBD2|.
CASSLASGGGTDTQYF
TGTGCCAGCAGCTTGGCCAGCGGGGGAGGCACAGATACGCAGTATTTT
>TRBV6-6|TRBJ1-1|TRBD1|once
CASRFGQGRDTEAFF
TGTGCCAGCAGATTCGGACAGGGGAGGGACACTGAAGCTTTCTTT
>TRBV14|TRBJ1-6|.|once
CASSPTVYNSPLHF
TGTGCCAGCAGCCCGACAGTTTATAATTCACCCCTCCACTTT
>TRBV12-3/TRBV12-4|TRBJ1-1|.|.
CASSWGAEAFF
TGTGCCAGCAGTTGGGGGGCTGAAGCTTTCTTT
>TRBV4-1|TRBJ2-7|.|few
CASSQVRGLGEQYF
TGCGCCAGCAGCCAAGTCCGAGGGCTCGGCGAGCAGTACTTC
>TRBV19|TRBJ2-7|.|.
CASSIAGAVSYEQYF
TGTGCCAGTAGTATCGCAGGGGCCGTCTCCTACGAGCAGTACTTC
>TRBV6-1|TRBJ2-7|TRBD2|.
CASSETGLAGVGATYEQYF
TGTGCCAGCAGCGAAACCGGGCTAGCGGGAGTCGGGGCTACCTACGAGCAGTACTTC
>TRBV28|TRBJ2-7|.|.
CASSFPLGSSSGYYEQYF
TGTGCCAGCAGTTTTCCCCTAGGGAGTAGCAGTGGATACTACGAGCAGTACTTC
>TRBV3-1/TRBV3-2|TRBJ2-3|TRBD2|once
CASSQGPLAGGLDTQYF
TGTGCCAGCAGCCAAGGCCCCCTAGCGGGGGGGTTGGATACGCAGTATTTT
>TRBV18|TRBJ2-1|TRBD1|.
CASSSKNRGAGNEQFF
TGTGCCAGCTCATCGAAAAACAGGGGGGCGGGGAATGAGCAGTTCTTC
>TRBV14|TRBJ2-7|TRBD2|.
CASSQGLAGGTSSYEQYF
TGTGCCAGCAGCCAAGGACTAGCGGGGGGGACTAGCTCCTACGAGCAGTACTTC
>TRBV9|TRBJ1-2|.|.
CASSVYRDGYTF
TGTGCCAGCAGCGTTTACAGGGACGGCTACACCTTC
>TRBV24-1|TRBJ1-2|.|.
CATSDFSRGYGYTF
TGTGCCACCAGTGATTTTAGCAGGGGTTATGGCTACACCTTC